This entry concerns a single T cell receptor beta chain. There was relapse after autologous stem cell transplantation in every patient, and there was variation in brentuximab vedotin exposure. Only in-frame clones appear in the TCRdb table, and some are missing; sequencing was by immunoSEQ multiplex PCR. The table records 70,000 or so clones, around 93% of them present only once. The sample originates from a study of PD-1 blockade in classical Hodgkin lymphoma. Trimming pared 4 bases from V and 3 bases from J, leaving 9 bases between. CDR1 is MNHEY and CDR2 is SMNVEV in the germline V gene (reference sequence). The CDR3 extends over 13 amino acids.

The receptor was derived from a human donor with classical Hodgkin lymphoma. This chain joins TRBV27 and TRBJ1-1; a possible D gene is TRBD1 (5 bases). This specimen consisted of peripheral blood mononuclear cells (PBMCs), obtained at baseline. The DNA for the CDR3 is TGTGCCAGCAGTTCGACAGAGGACACTGAAGCTTTCTTT. It is translated as CASSSTEDTEAFF.